The clone carrying this T cell receptor beta chain has more than one count but fewer than ten. Its antigen remains unknown. These data belong to a study of blood T cells in healthy people across ages. Study context: Capturing about one barcoded beta molecule per two T cells was achieved by template switching.

The second PCR ran about 6 to 12 cycles with a sample-barcoded 5' primer and J-beta primers. TCRdb used MiXCR to reprocess the 5' RACE reads, holding one entry per CDR3 protein. Of around 1,500,000 distinct CDR3 sequences listed, approximately 28% were seen once; the top ten hold roughly 8.2%. The V and J ends lost 10 bases and 3 bases respectively, with 18 bases between them. Germline CDR1 reads SNHLY; CDR2 reads FYNNEI. This CDR3 is 14 amino acids long. Each sample provided at least 6 micrograms of extracted total RNA. Broader study findings: Researchers said unsorted PBMCs prevented a conclusive naive versus antigen-experienced comparison. Per million T cells, the diversity of TCR beta decreased roughly linearly as age advanced.

The TCR comes from a woman aged 25 to 39 in good health. Sequenced sample: blood. J is TRBJ1-1 and V is TRBV2; D ambiguous. CDR3 region: CANPKSPVYTEAFF. The CDR3 region has the DNA TGTGCCAACCCAAAGTCCCCTGTGTACACTGAAGCTTTCTTT.